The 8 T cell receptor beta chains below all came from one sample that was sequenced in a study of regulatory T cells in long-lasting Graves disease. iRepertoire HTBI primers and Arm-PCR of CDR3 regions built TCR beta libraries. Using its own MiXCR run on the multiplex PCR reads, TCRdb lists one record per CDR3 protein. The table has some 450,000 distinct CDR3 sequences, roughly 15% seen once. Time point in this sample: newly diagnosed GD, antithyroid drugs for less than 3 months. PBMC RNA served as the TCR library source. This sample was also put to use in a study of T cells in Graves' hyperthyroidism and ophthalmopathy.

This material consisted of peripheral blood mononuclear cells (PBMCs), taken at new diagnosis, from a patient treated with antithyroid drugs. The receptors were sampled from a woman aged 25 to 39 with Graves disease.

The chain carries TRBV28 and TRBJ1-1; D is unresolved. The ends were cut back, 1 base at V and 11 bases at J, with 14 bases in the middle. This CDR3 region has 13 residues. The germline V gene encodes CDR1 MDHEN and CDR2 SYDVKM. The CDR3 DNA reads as TGTGCCAGCAGTTTATTATCCGTCGGGCGTGCTTTCTTT. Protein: CASSLLSVGRAFF.

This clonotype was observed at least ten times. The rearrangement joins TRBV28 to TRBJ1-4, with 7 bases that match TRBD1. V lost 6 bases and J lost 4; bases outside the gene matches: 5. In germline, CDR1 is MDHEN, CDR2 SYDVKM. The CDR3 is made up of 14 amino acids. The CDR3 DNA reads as TGTGCCAGCAGCACAGGGGCCTTTAATGAAAAACTGTTTTTT. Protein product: CASSTGAFNEKLFF.

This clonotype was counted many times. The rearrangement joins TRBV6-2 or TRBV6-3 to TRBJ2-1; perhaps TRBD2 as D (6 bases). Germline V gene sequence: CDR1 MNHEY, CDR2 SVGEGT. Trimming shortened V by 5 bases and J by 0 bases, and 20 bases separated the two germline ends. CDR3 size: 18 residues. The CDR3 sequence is CASSNSGTGFSSYNEQFF. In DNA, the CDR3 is TGTGCCAGCAGTAATAGCGGAACAGGATTCAGCTCCTACAATGAGCAGTTCTTC.

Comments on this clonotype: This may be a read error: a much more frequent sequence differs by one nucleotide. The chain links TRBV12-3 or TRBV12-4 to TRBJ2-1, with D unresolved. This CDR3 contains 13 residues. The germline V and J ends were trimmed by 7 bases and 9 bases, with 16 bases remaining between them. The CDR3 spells CASTKDVLGEQFF. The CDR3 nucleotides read TGTGCCAGCACCAAGGACGTGCTGGGTGAGCAGTTCTTC.

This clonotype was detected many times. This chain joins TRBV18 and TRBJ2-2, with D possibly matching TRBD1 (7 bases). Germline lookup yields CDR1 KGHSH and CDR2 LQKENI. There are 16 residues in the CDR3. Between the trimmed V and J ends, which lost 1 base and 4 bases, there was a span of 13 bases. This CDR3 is CASSPLAQGGTGELFF. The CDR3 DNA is TGTGCCAGCTCACCACTCGCCCAGGGGGGCACCGGGGAGCTGTTTTTT.

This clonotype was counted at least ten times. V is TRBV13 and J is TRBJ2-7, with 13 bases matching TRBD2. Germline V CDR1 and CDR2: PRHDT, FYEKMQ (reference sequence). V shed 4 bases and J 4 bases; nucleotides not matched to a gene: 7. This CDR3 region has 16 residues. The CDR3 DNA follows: TGTGCCAGCAGCTCTTGGACTAGCGGGAGAGGGTACGAGCAGTACTTC. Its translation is CASSSWTSGRGYEQYF. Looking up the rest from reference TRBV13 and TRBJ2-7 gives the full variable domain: AAGVIQSPRHLIKEKRETATLKCYPIPRHDTVYWYQQGPGQDPQFLISFYEKMQSDKGSIPDRFSAQQFSDYHSELNMSSLELGDSALYFCASSSWTSGRGYEQYFGPGTRLTVT.

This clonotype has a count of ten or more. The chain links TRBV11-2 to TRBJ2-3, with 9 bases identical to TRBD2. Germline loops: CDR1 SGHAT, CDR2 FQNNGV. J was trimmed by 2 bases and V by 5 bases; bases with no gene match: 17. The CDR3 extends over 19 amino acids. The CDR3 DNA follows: TGTGCCAGCAGCCCCGGTGGGTGGCGGGAGGGGAATTACACAGATACGCAGTATTTT. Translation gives CASSPGGWREGNYTDTQYF. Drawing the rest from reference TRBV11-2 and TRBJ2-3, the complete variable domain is EAGVAQSPRYKIIEKRQSVAFWCNPISGHATLYWYQQILGQGPKLLIQFQNNGVVDDSQLPKDRFSAERLKGVDSTLKIQPAKLEDSAVYLCASSPGGWREGNYTDTQYFGPGTRLTVL.

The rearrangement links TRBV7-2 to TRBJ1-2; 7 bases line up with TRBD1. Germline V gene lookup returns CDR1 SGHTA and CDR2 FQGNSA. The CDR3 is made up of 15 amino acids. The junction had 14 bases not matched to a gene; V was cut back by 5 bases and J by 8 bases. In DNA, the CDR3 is TGTGCCAGCAGCACCAGGGGGGGGTTGGCGGGAGGCTACACCTTC. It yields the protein CASSTRGGLAGGYTF.